This passage covers 30 T cell receptor beta chains from one sample sequenced in a study of control samples from healthy donors and cancer patients. Repertoires were generated with immunoSEQ multiplex PCR, while TCRdb's copy carries only in-frame clones and drops some. The repertoire holds over 150,000 clones, with 94% as singletons. Material for sequencing was blood. The receptor set was obtained from a man aged 40-50 years in good health.

J is TRBJ1-2 and V is TRBV4-1; possibly TRBD1 for D (6 bases). The germline V and J ends were trimmed by 0 bases and 3 bases, with 14 bases remaining between them. The CDR3 runs to 16 residues. In germline, CDR1 is MGHRA, CDR2 YSYEKL. CDR3 sequence: CASSQDYVAGDYGYTF. The DNA for the CDR3 is TGCGCCAGCAGCCAAGATTACGTGGCAGGGGACTATGGCTACACCTTC.

V usage is TRBV18 and J usage is TRBJ1-1, with a possible D match to TRBD1 (5 bases). The CDR3 totals 14 residues. In germline, CDR1 is KGHSH, CDR2 LQKENI. V lost 9 bases and J 1 base, leaving 15 bases between the germline ends. The CDR3 sequence: CASLLGGWNTEAFF. CDR3 in DNA: TGTGCCAGTCTCCTCGGGGGATGGAACACTGAAGCTTTCTTT. Full variable domain (remainder filled in from reference TRBV18 and TRBJ1-1): NAGVMQNPRHLVRRRGQEARLRCSPMKGHSHVYWYRQLPEEGLKFMVYLQKENIIDESGMPKERFSAEFPKEGPSILRIQQVVRGDSAAYFCASLLGGWNTEAFFGQGTRLTVV.

V gene TRBV27 combines with J gene TRBJ2-3; no clear D gene. The CDR3 length is 14 residues. Looked up from germline, CDR1 is MNHEY and CDR2 is SMNVEV (reference sequence). Trimming left V 3 bases short and J 4 bases short, with 11 bases between. The chain's CDR3 is CASSFHRAADTQYF. In DNA form, the CDR3 reads TGTGCCAGCAGTTTTCACCGAGCCGCAGATACGCAGTATTTT.

This clone was seen once. The chain links TRBV28 to TRBJ1-1, with 9 bases identical to TRBD1. There are 14 residues in the CDR3. V lost 7 bases, J lost 1 base, and 4 bases stayed unmatched. Germline values: CDR1 MDHEN, CDR2 SYDVKM. The CDR3 DNA follows: TGTGCCAGCAAGGACAGGGGATGGAACACTGAAGCTTTCTTT. It encodes CASKDRGWNTEAFF.

The sample holds one count of this clone. This sequence joins TRBV12-3 or TRBV12-4 and TRBJ1-1; 8 positions agree with TRBD1. The CDR3 has 13 amino acids. Trimming cost V 7 bases and J 5 bases; bases outside gene matches: 6. The CDR3 nucleotides are TGTGCCAGCACCACAGGGGGAACGACTGAAGCTTTCTTT. It codes for CASTTGGTTEAFF.

The chain uses TRBV5-4 and TRBJ1-2, with 8 bases lining up with TRBD1. The V segment lost 5 bases and the J segment 4 bases; nucleotides outside the gene matches: 10. CDR1 SGHNT and CDR2 YYREEE come from the germline V gene (reference sequence). The CDR3 extends over 15 amino acids. For the CDR3, the DNA is TGTGCCAGCAGACCAGGGGGCGGGGGTACCTATGGCTACACCTTC. This encodes CASRPGGGGTYGYTF. Full variable domain (missing parts from reference TRBV5-4 and TRBJ1-2): ETGVTQSPTHLIKTRGQQVTLRCSSQSGHNTVSWYQQALGQGPQFIFQYYREEENGRGNFPPRFSGLQFPNYSSELNVNALELDDSALYLCASRPGGGGTYGYTFGSGTRLTVV.

This sequence joins TRBV24-1 and TRBJ2-5, with no clear D. The CDR3 has 13 residues. With 7 bases removed from V and 1 base from J, the gap between germline ends came to 9 bases. Germline V gene lookup returns CDR1 KGHDR and CDR2 SFDVKD. Written as DNA, the CDR3 is TGTGCCACCAGGGACGGCAGCCAAGAGACCCAGTACTTC. This encodes CATRDGSQETQYF.

The chain joins TRBV18 to TRBJ1-5, with TRBD1 matching 7 bases. The CDR3 totals 13 residues. Losses at the gene ends were 3 bases for V and 7 bases for J; bases not matched to a gene: 3. Germline V gives CDR1 KGHSH, CDR2 LQKENI. The CDR3 loop reads CASSPDREQPQHF. The CDR3 DNA reads as TGTGCCAGCTCACCCGACAGGGAGCAGCCCCAGCATTTT.

The rearrangement joins TRBV4-1 to TRBJ1-2; D unclear. Deletions cut 0 bases from V and 4 bases from J, with 18 bases between. The CDR3 length is 17 residues. The germline V gene has CDR1 MGHRA and CDR2 YSYEKL. The CDR3: CASSQDSSDRRPYGYTF. As DNA, the CDR3 is TGCGCCAGCAGCCAAGATTCCTCGGACCGCCGCCCCTATGGCTACACCTTC.

This chain joins TRBV5-1 and TRBJ1-4; 9 positions agree with TRBD1. The V gene's germline CDR1 is SGHRS and CDR2 YFSETQ. The CDR3 sequence is 15 residues long. Trimming took 4 bases from V and 8 from J; bases not matched to a gene: 9. CDR3 in DNA: TGCGCCAGCAGCGGGAGTACAGGGGGCAGAGAAAAACTGTTTTTT. Translating it yields CASSGSTGGREKLFF.

The gene calls are TRBV6-5 and TRBJ2-1; 8 bases match TRBD1. J gave up 6 bases and V 8 bases, and 6 bases lay outside the gene matches. CDR1 and CDR2 from the germline V gene are MNHEY and SVGAGI. The CDR3 sequence is 13 residues long. As DNA, the CDR3 is TGTGCCAGCCGGAGGACAGGGACCAATGAGCAGTTCTTC. It is translated as CASRRTGTNEQFF.

The chain recombines TRBV5-4 with TRBJ2-5; 8 bases match TRBD2. Germline values: CDR1 SGHNT, CDR2 YYREEE (reference sequence). CDR3 length equals 13 residues. Germline trimming cut 6 bases from V and 2 bases from J; bases unmatched to any gene: 3. CDR3 bases: TGTGCCAGCACGCCTAGCGGGCAAGAGACCCAGTACTTC. Amino acids: CASTPSGQETQYF.

The rearrangement links TRBV2 to TRBJ1-1, with D possibly TRBD1 on 6 matching bases. The V gene lost 8 bases and the J gene lost 0 bases, with 13 bases spanning the gap. Germline CDR1 and CDR2: SNHLY and FYNNEI. CDR3 length equals 14 residues. The DNA for the CDR3 is TGTGCCAGCCAACTCAGGGGTTTGAACACTGAAGCTTTCTTT. The encoded protein is CASQLRGLNTEAFF.

CDR3 sequence: CASSLGQGGVGAQDTQYF. CDR3 coding DNA: TGCGCCAGCAGCTTGGGGCAGGGGGGCGTAGGGGCTCAAGATACGCAGTATTTT. The V call is TRBV5-1, the J call TRBJ2-3; the D gene is possibly TRBD1 (7 bases). With 0 bases removed from V and 5 bases from J, the gap between germline ends came to 22 bases. This CDR3 contains 18 residues. Germline V gene data show CDR1 as SGHRS and CDR2 as YFSETQ.

This chain uses TRBV15 with TRBJ1-1; D gene unclear. The CDR3 totals 12 residues. V lost 4 bases and J 0 bases, leaving 3 bases between the germline ends. Germline V gene lookup returns CDR1 LNHNV and CDR2 YYDKDF (reference sequence). The CDR3 sequence is CATSTVNTEAFF. CDR3 coding DNA: TGTGCCACCAGCACTGTGAACACTGAAGCTTTCTTT.

V is TRBV20-1 and J is TRBJ1-2; D is unclear. This CDR3 has 13 residues. Trimming pared 3 bases from V and 4 bases from J, leaving 12 bases between. CDR1 and CDR2 from the germline V gene are DFQATT and SNEGSKA (reference sequence). CDR3 loop: CSASLLTGYGYTF. As DNA, the CDR3 is TGCAGTGCTAGTCTTCTAACGGGCTATGGCTACACCTTC.

As regards this clone: Other DNA sequences in the sample encode the same CDR3. CDR3 sequence reads: CASSLGPSYEQYF. In DNA, the CDR3 is TGTGCCAGCAGCCTGGGACCTTCCTACGAGCAGTACTTC. V is TRBV11-3 and J is TRBJ2-7; D is possibly TRBD1 or TRBD2 (5 bases each). CDR3 length equals 13 residues. Germline V gene sequence: CDR1 SGHNT, CDR2 YENEEA. With 5 bases removed from V and 1 base from J, the gap between germline ends came to 9 bases.

The chain employs TRBV9 and TRBJ1-2; no definite D call. Trimming left V 4 bases short and J 2 bases short, with 6 bases between. The CDR3 has 12 residues. Germline V gives CDR1 SGDLS, CDR2 YYNGEE. Here the CDR3 reads CASSRENYGYTF. The CDR3 DNA is TGTGCCAGCAGCCGGGAAAACTATGGCTACACCTTC.

The CDR3 nucleotides are TGTGCCAGCAGCTTAGGGACAGGGGGCGTTTCACCCCTCCACTTT. Protein sequence: CASSLGTGGVSPLHF. The chain is built from TRBV7-9 and TRBJ1-6; TRBD1 matches at 11 bases. With 1 base clipped from V and 9 bases from J, the junction kept 2 bases outside the gene matches. The V gene's germline CDR1 is SEHNR and CDR2 FQNEAQ (reference sequence). The CDR3 has 15 residues.

The V gene is TRBV5-4, the J gene TRBJ2-3; D is unresolved. Germline assignment: CDR1 SGHNT and CDR2 YYREEE (reference sequence). The CDR3 sequence is 14 residues long. V was shortened by 1 base and J by 6 bases, with 12 bases between the two germline ends. The CDR3 DNA reads as TGTGCCAGCAGCTTGCAGTTAAACTGGGATACGCAGTATTTT. This gives the protein CASSLQLNWDTQYF.

J is TRBJ1-1 and V is TRBV5-1; D is perhaps TRBD1 (6 bases). The CDR3 is 15 amino acids. CDR1 is SGHRS, CDR2 YFSETQ, per germline. Trimming took off 4 bases at V and 1 base at J, with 14 bases between the two ends. The CDR3 DNA sequence: TGCGCCAGCAGCCCTCCAGGGGTAGGGAACACTGAAGCTTTCTTT. As protein: CASSPPGVGNTEAFF.

This chain uses TRBV28 with TRBJ1-6; D might be TRBD1 (6 bases). This CDR3 contains 17 residues. V lost 4 bases, J lost 0 bases, and 13 bases lay in between. Per germline, CDR1 MDHEN and CDR2 SYDVKM. The CDR3 bases are TGTGCCAGCAGTTCGAGTGGACAGAGCTCCTATAATTCACCCCTCCACTTT. It yields the protein CASSSSGQSSYNSPLHF.

This clone has a single count. The chain recombines TRBV9 with TRBJ1-3, with a possible D match to TRBD1 (5 bases). Trimming removed 3 bases from V and 0 bases from J, with 10 bases in between. The CDR3 is made up of 15 amino acids. Germline values: CDR1 SGDLS, CDR2 YYNGEE. The CDR3 DNA reads TGTGCCAGCAGCGGGGACGCTCGCTCTGGAAACACCATATATTTT. Its protein product is CASSGDARSGNTIYF.

The chain joins TRBV10-3 to TRBJ1-1; D remains unclear. The CDR3 is made up of 12 amino acids. The ends were cut back, 3 bases at V and 7 bases at J, with 9 bases in the middle. Looked up from germline, CDR1 is ENHRY and CDR2 is SYGVKD. The CDR3 nucleotides are TGTGCCATCAGTGATGTGGCGATTGAAGCTTTCTTT. This translates into CAISDVAIEAFF.

The chain carries TRBV5-6 and TRBJ1-2; D is perhaps TRBD1 (5 bases). The V and J ends lost 3 bases and 6 bases respectively, with 9 bases between them. Germline values: CDR1 SGHDT, CDR2 YYEEEE. The CDR3 covers 12 residues. This CDR3 is CASSWGLDGYTF. CDR3 DNA: TGTGCCAGCAGCTGGGGGTTAGATGGCTACACCTTC. Supplemented by reference TRBV5-6 and TRBJ1-2, the full variable domain reads DAGVTQSPTHLIKTRGQQVTLRCSPKSGHDTVSWYQQALGQGPQFIFQYYEEEERQRGNFPDRFSGHQFPNYSSELNVNALLLGDSALYLCASSWGLDGYTFGSGTRLTVV.

This clone has a single count. V usage is TRBV6-4 and J usage is TRBJ2-2; unclear D gene. CDR1 is MRHNA, CDR2 SNTAGT, per germline. Trimming removed 6 bases from V and 3 bases from J, with 8 bases in between. The CDR3 contains 13 residues. The CDR3 loop reads CASSDVDTGELFF. The CDR3 nucleotides read TGTGCCAGCAGCGACGTAGACACCGGGGAGCTGTTTTTT.

This sequence joins TRBV24-1 and TRBJ1-1; D not certain. The V gene's germline CDR1 is KGHDR and CDR2 SFDVKD. CDR3 size: 15 residues. V was trimmed by 4 bases and J by 7 bases, leaving 18 bases between them. The CDR3: CATSDSGRSKGEAFF. DNA of the CDR3: TGTGCCACCAGTGACTCTGGACGGAGTAAGGGTGAAGCTTTCTTT.

This chain connects TRBV24-1 to TRBJ1-5, with 7 bases lining up with TRBD1. Germline CDR1 reads KGHDR; CDR2 reads SFDVKD. The CDR3 length is 16 residues. The J segment lost 3 bases and the V segment lost 3 bases, leaving 7 bases of the junction unmatched. In nucleotides, the CDR3 is TGTGCCACCAGTGATGCCGGGACAGCTATCAATCAGCCCCAGCATTTT. It yields the protein CATSDAGTAINQPQHF.

This CDR3 reads CASLDSDNEKLFF. DNA of the CDR3: TGTGCCAGCCTAGACAGCGATAATGAAAAACTGTTTTTT. The J gene is TRBJ1-4, the V gene TRBV19; tentative D call: TRBD1 (5 bases). Trimming took off 9 bases at V and 4 bases at J, with 12 bases between the two ends. The CDR3 consists of 13 residues. Per the germline V gene, CDR1 is LNHDA and CDR2 is SQIVND (reference sequence).

A single count supports this clone. The rearrangement uses TRBV12-3 or TRBV12-4 and TRBJ1-1, with D perhaps matching TRBD1 (6 bases). Trimming left V 3 bases short and J 1 base short, with 6 bases between. The CDR3 is 13 residues long. The DNA for the CDR3 is TGTGCCAGCAGTTTCAGGGGGAACACTGAAGCTTTCTTT. Protein product: CASSFRGNTEAFF.